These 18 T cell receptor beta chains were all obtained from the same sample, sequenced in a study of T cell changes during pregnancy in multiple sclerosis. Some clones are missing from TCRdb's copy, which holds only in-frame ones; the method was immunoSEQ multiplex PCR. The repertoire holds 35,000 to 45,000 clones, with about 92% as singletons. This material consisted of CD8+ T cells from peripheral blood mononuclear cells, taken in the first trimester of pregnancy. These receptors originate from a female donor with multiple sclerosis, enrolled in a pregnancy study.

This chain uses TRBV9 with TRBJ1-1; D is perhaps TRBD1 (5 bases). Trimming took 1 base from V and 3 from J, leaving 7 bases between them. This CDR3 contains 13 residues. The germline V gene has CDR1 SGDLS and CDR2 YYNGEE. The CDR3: CASSVSGYTEAFF. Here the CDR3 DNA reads TGTGCCAGCAGCGTATCAGGGTACACTGAAGCTTTCTTT.

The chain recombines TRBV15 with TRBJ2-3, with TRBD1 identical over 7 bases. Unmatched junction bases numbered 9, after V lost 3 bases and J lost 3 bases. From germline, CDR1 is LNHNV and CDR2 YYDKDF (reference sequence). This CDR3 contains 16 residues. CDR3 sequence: CATSSGGARGTDTQYF. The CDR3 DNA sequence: TGTGCCACCAGCAGTGGGGGTGCCAGGGGGACAGATACGCAGTATTTT.

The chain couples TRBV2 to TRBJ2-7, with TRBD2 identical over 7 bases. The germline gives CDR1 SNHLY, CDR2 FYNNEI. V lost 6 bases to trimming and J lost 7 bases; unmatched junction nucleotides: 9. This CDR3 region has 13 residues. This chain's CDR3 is CASSPYRGVEQYF. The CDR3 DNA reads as TGTGCCAGCAGCCCCTATCGGGGGGTAGAGCAGTACTTC.

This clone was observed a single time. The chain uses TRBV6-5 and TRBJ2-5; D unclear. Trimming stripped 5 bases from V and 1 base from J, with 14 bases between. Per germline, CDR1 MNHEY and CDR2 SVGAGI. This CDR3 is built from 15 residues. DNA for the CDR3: TGTGCCAGCAGTCCCCTTATCGCGCTCCAAGAGACCCAGTACTTC. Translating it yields CASSPLIALQETQYF.

The CDR3 reads CASTRGGNYGYTF. CDR3 sequence (DNA): TGTGCCAGCACCCGAGGGGGTAACTATGGCTACACCTTC. This chain links TRBV7-9 with TRBJ1-2; TRBD1 is a possible D gene (6 bases). The V end lost 7 bases, the J end lost 1 base, and 10 bases lay between the germline ends. The CDR3 has 13 amino acids. Per the germline V gene, CDR1 is SEHNR and CDR2 is FQNEAQ (reference sequence).

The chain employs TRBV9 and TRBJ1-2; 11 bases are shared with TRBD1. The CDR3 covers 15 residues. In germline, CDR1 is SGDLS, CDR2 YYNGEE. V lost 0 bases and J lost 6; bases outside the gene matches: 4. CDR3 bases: TGTGCCAGCAGCGTAGTAGGGGGACAGGGGGATGGCTACACCTTC. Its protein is CASSVVGGQGDGYTF.

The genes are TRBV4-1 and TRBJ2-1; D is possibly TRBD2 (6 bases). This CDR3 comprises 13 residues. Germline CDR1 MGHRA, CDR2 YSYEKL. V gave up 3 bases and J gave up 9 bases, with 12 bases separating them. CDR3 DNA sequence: TGCGCCAGCAGCCAGGCCCTGGGGGGTGAGCAGTTCTTC. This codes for CASSQALGGEQFF.

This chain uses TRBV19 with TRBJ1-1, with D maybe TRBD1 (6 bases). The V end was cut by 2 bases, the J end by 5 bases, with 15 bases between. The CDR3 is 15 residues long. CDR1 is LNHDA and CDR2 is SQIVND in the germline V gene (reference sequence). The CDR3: CASSISQGPWTEAFF. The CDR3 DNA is TGTGCCAGTAGTATAAGCCAGGGGCCATGGACTGAAGCTTTCTTT.

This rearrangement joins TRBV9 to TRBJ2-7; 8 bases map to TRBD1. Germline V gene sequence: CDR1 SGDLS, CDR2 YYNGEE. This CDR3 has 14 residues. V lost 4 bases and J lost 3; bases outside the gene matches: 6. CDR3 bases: TGTGCCAGCAGCCCCGGAGGGACAGGCTACGAGCAGTACTTC. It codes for CASSPGGTGYEQYF.

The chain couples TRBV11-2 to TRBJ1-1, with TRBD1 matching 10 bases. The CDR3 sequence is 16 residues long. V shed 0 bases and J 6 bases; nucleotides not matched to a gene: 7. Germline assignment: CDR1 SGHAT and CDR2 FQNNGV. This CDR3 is CASSLDRTGGWSEAFF. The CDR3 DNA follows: TGTGCCAGCAGCTTAGACCGGACAGGGGGGTGGTCTGAAGCTTTCTTT.

In nucleotides, the CDR3 is TGTGCCAGCAGCTCGACAGATGACTATGGCTACACCTTC. Its protein product is CASSSTDDYGYTF. V gene TRBV5-5 combines with J gene TRBJ1-2; TRBD1 might be the D (5 bases). The CDR3 consists of 13 residues. CDR1 is SGHKS and CDR2 is YYEKEE in the germline V gene (reference sequence). Trimming took off 3 bases at V and 3 bases at J, with 9 bases between the two ends.

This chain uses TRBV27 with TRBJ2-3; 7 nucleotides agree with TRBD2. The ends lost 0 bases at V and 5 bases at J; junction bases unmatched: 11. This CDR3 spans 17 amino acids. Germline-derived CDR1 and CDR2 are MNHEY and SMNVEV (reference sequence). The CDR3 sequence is CASSLSVAGVREDTQYF. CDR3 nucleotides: TGTGCCAGCAGTTTATCGGTCGCGGGGGTGCGGGAAGATACGCAGTATTTT.

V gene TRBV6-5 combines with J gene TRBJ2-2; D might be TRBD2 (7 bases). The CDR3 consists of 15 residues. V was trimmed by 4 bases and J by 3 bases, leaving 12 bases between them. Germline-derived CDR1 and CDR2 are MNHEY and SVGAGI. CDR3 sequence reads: CASSSGEGDTGELFF. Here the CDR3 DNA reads TGTGCCAGCAGTTCCGGGGAGGGGGACACCGGGGAGCTGTTTTTT.

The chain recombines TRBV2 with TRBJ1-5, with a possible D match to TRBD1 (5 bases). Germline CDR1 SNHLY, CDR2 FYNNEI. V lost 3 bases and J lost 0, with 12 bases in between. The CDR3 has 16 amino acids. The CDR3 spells CASSDPGRVSNQPQHF. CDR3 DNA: TGTGCCAGCAGTGACCCAGGGCGCGTTAGCAATCAGCCCCAGCATTTT.

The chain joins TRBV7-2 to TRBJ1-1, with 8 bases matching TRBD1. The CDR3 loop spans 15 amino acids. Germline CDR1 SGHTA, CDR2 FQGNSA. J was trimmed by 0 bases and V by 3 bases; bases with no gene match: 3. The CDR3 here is CASSFDRGLNTEAFF. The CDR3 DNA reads TGTGCCAGCAGCTTTGACAGGGGTTTGAACACTGAAGCTTTCTTT.

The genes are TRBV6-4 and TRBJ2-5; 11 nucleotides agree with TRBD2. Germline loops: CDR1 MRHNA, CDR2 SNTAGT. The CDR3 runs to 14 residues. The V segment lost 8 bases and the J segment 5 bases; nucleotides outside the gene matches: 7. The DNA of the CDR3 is TGTGCCAGCTCCTTGACTAGCGGGGCGGAGACCCAGTACTTC. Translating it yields CASSLTSGAETQYF.

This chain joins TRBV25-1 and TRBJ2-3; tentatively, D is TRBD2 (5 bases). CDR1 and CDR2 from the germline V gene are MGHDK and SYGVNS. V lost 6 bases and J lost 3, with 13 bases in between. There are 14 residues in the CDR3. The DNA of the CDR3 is TGTGCCAGCAGGTCGAGGGCCAAGACAGATACGCAGTATTTT. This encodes CASRSRAKTDTQYF.

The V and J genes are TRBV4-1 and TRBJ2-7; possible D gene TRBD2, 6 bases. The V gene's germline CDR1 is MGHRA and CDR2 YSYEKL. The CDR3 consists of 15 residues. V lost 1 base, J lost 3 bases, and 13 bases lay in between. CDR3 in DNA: TGCGCCAGCAGCCAAGTGGGGGATAGCGGCTACGAGCAGTACTTC. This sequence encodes CASSQVGDSGYEQYF.